Given below is one TCR beta chain in context. The antigen remains unidentified. This entry comes from a study of early T cells in non-severe SARS-CoV-2 infection. Study-level background: Alpha and beta chains were unpaired, from unsorted whole-blood bulk RNA.

CDR1 and CDR2 (germline): MGHDK, SYGVNS. This CDR3 has 15 residues. Deletions cut 2 bases from V and 0 bases from J, with 9 bases between. Whole-study findings and limits: In VDJdb matching, anti-spike CD8 responses were favored while private and CD4 specificities went missing.

Individually, cDNA molecules had unique molecular identifiers attached to them. Each CDR3 protein gets one entry after TCRdb re-called the 5' RACE reads with MiXCR. The sample carries approximately 65,000 distinct CDR3 sequences, roughly an eighth recorded once. This chain connects TRBV25-1 to TRBJ2-3; D unclear. The sample comprised whole blood. This receptor was taken from an adult who was a healthcare worker with PCR-confirmed SARS-CoV-2 infection or an uninfected control (not recorded which). CDR3 nucleotide sequence: TGTGCCAGCAGTGAAAGGGCGTTTAGCACAGATACGCAGTATTTT. As protein: CASSERAFSTDTQYF.